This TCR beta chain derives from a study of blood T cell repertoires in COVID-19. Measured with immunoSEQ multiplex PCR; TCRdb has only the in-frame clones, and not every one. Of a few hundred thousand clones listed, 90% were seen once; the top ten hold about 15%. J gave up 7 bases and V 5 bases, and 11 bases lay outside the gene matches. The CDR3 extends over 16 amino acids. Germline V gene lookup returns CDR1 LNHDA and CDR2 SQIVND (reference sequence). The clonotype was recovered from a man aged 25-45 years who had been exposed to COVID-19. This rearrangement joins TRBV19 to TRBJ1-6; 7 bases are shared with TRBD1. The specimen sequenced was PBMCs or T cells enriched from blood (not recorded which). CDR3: CASSRDSNPRNSPLHF. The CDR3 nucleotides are TGTGCCAGTAGTCGGGACAGCAACCCTAGAAATTCACCCCTCCACTTT. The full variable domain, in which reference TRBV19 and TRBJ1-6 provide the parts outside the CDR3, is DGGITQSPKYLFRKEGQNVTLSCEQNLNHDAMYWYRQDPGQGLRLIYYSQIVNDFQKGDIAEGYSVSREKKESFPLTVTSAQKNPTAFYLCASSRDSNPRNSPLHFGNGTRLTVT.